The rows below give T cell receptor beta chains drawn from one sample of a study of T-cell memory formation after mild COVID-19. TCRdb used MiXCR to reprocess the 5' RACE reads, holding one entry per CDR3 protein. In the table there are roughly 560,000 distinct CDR3 sequences, roughly 22% of which are singletons. The sequenced sample consisted of PBMCs or a T cell subset sorted from them (not recorded which). The receptors stem from an adult woman who had mild COVID-19 (a few samples of this study predate the infection). Cell type and time point are not known. Both conserved end residues are part of each CDR3. The D gene is left open where the match is weak. A row's size may be missing; if present it is once, few, many or a size class.

>TRBJ2-1|TRBV20-1|TRBD2|many
TGCAGTGCTAGAGTCCTAGCGGGACTCACAAGTGAGCAGTTCTTC
CSARVLAGLTSEQFF
>TRBJ2-5|TRBV6-5|TRBD1|few
TGTGCCAGCGGACAGGGCCTGGCAGAGACCCAGTACTTC
CASGQGLAETQYF
>TRBJ2-3|TRBV7-9|TRBD1|.
TGTGCCAGCAGCGGACAGGGCACTAGCACAGATACGCAGTATTTT
CASSGQGTSTDTQYF
>TRBJ2-1|TRBV14|TRBD2|few
TGTGCCAGCAGCCTCAGCGGGAGGACCTCCTACAATGAGCAGTTCTTC
CASSLSGRTSYNEQFF
>TRBJ2-1|TRBV2|.|.
TGTGCCAGCAGTGGAAGGTCCGAAAAGATTCGTGAGCAGTTCTTC
CASSGRSEKIREQFF
>TRBJ1-1|TRBV4-1|.|.
TGCGCCAGCAGCCAAGTGTGGGGCACTGAAGCTTTCTTT
CASSQVWGTEAFF
>TRBJ2-3|TRBV29-1|.|many
TGCAGCGTTGGTGGGGCCCTCAGCACAGATACGCAGTATTTT
CSVGGALSTDTQYF
>TRBJ2-7|TRBV19|TRBD2|few
TGTGCCAGTAATAGCGGGTCCTCTACCTACGAGCAGTACTTC
CASNSGSSTYEQYF
>TRBJ1-1|TRBV12-3/TRBV12-4|TRBD1|few
TGTGCCAGCAGTTATACAGGGGTTACTGAAGCTTTCTTT
CASSYTGVTEAFF
>TRBJ1-4|TRBV14|.|few
TGTGCCAGCAGCCAAGGAGCGGTGGAAAAACTGTTTTTT
CASSQGAVEKLFF
>TRBJ1-1|TRBV30|.|few
TGTGCCTGGGGGTTGGTCGGGGGCACTGAAGCTTTCTTT
CAWGLVGGTEAFF
>TRBJ1-2|TRBV12-3/TRBV12-4|TRBD1|.
TGTGCCAGCAGGACAGGGGTCTCCTATGGCTACACCTTC
CASRTGVSYGYTF
>TRBJ2-7|TRBV27|TRBD1|.
TGTGCCAGCAGCCCCTTAGGGGGCGGATACTCCTACGAGCAGTACTTC
CASSPLGGGYSYEQYF
>TRBJ2-1|TRBV7-9|TRBD1|.
TGTGCCAGCAGCTTGAAACAGGGGGCGCGGTTCAATGAGCAGTTCTTC
CASSLKQGARFNEQFF
>TRBJ1-1|TRBV6-6|.|few
TGTGCCAGCAACTTAGACACTCTCACTGAAGCTTTCTTT
CASNLDTLTEAFF
>TRBJ2-3|TRBV5-1|.|.
TGCGCCAGCAGCTCGGGGGTGTCCAGCACAGATACGCAGTATTTT
CASSSGVSSTDTQYF
>TRBJ2-2|TRBV20-1|.|.
TGCAGTGCTAGGGGAGTTAACCCCGGGGAGCTGTTTTTT
CSARGVNPGELFF
>TRBJ2-1|TRBV7-9|.|.
TGTATGGTAGGGTTCTTATCCTACAATGAGCAGTTCTTC
CMVGFLSYNEQFF
>TRBJ2-5|TRBV4-1|.|.
TGCGCCAGCAGTCAGACGGCCGGTGGACAAGAGACCCAGTACTTC
CASSQTAGGQETQYF
>TRBJ2-1|TRBV4-1|TRBD1|.
TGCGCCAGCAGCCAAGACGGACAGGGGGCGCGTGAGCAGTTCTTC
CASSQDGQGAREQFF
>TRBJ1-6|TRBV12-3/TRBV12-4|TRBD1|many
TGCGCCAGCAGCTTTGGACAGGGTAATTCACCCCTCCACTTT
CASSFGQGNSPLHF
>TRBJ2-2|TRBV6-5|TRBD2|.
TGTGCCAGCAGTTACCCGGGACTAGCAGGCACCGGGGAGCTGTTTTTT
CASSYPGLAGTGELFF
>TRBJ1-2|TRBV6-5|.|.
TGTGCCAGCAGTTACTGGGGCAGGGACTATGGCTACACCTTC
CASSYWGRDYGYTF
>TRBJ1-4|TRBV7-2|.|.
TGTGCCAGCAGCCCAGGAAGGGGTGAAAAACTGTTTTTT
CASSPGRGEKLFF
>TRBJ1-2|TRBV12-3/TRBV12-4|.|.
TGTGCCAGCAGTTCCCAGGCCTATGGCTACACCTTC
CASSSQAYGYTF
>TRBJ2-1|TRBV15|.|.
TGTGCCACCAGCCGCCACCAGGGGTCTAGCGGAGAAGTAAACCGCAATGAGCAGTTCTTC
CATSRHQGSSGEVNRNEQFF
>TRBJ2-6|TRBV14|.|.
TGTGCCAGCAGCCCCGGGGCAGGGGAAGGGGCCAACGTCCTGACTTTC
CASSPGAGEGANVLTF
>TRBJ1-1|TRBV7-9|TRBD1|few
TGTGCCAGCAGCGACGGACAGGGAGTCGTGACTTTCTTT
CASSDGQGVVTFF
>TRBJ1-2|TRBV6-1|.|.
TGTGCCAGCAGTGAAAACGGGGGCTACACCTTC
CASSENGGYTF
>TRBJ2-1|TRBV5-1|.|few
TGCGCCAGCAGCCCTCGAGTAGCCACTTACAATGAGCAGTTCTTC
CASSPRVATYNEQFF
>TRBJ1-1|TRBV6-2/TRBV6-3|.|.
TGTGCCAGCAGTTACCCGGGCCAGGGCCCTCTAGTGAACACTGAAGCTTTCTTT
CASSYPGQGPLVNTEAFF
>TRBJ2-1|TRBV7-9|.|.
TGTGCCAGCAGCTTAGCCAGGGTACTTTACAATGAGCAGTTCTTC
CASSLARVLYNEQFF
>TRBJ2-6|TRBV24-1|.|.
TGTGCCACCAGTGATTTGCAAGAGGGGACCAACGTCCTGACTTTC
CATSDLQEGTNVLTF
>TRBJ1-6|TRBV6-1|.|.
TGTGCCAGCAGTGAAGCGCTAAAGGTTTTGGCGGCACCCCTCCACTTT
CASSEALKVLAAPLHF
>TRBJ2-7|TRBV5-5|TRBD2|few
TGTGCCAGCAGCTTCCTAGCGGGAGGGGTTTACGAGCAGTACTTC
CASSFLAGGVYEQYF
>TRBJ2-1|TRBV3-1|TRBD2|.
TGTGCCAGCAGCCGAGCGGCAGGGAGGGATGAGCAGTTCTTC
CASSRAAGRDEQFF
>TRBJ1-1|TRBV6-2/TRBV6-3|.|.
TGTGCCAGCAGTTACGACACCAGGACTGAAGCTTTCTTT
CASSYDTRTEAFF
>TRBJ2-4|TRBV6-5|.|.
TGTGCCAGCAGCGCCCTGGAGGGGGCCAAAAACATTCAGTACTTC
CASSALEGAKNIQYF
>TRBJ2-7|TRBV3-1|TRBD2|few
TGTGCCAGCAGCCGGACTAGCGCAAGCTTAGAGCAGTACTTC
CASSRTSASLEQYF
>TRBJ2-5|TRBV5-1|TRBD1|many
TGCGCCAGCAGCGTGGGAGGGACAGGGAATCAAGAGACCCAGTACTTC
CASSVGGTGNQETQYF
>TRBJ2-3|TRBV20-1|TRBD2|few
TGCAGTGCTAGCCAAAGAACTAGCGGGACAGATACGCAGTATTTT
CSASQRTSGTDTQYF
>TRBJ2-1|TRBV6-5|.|.
TGTGCCACAACGGACACTACTTACAATGAGCAGTTCTTC
CATTDTTYNEQFF
>TRBJ2-1|TRBV5-1|TRBD2|few
TGCGCCAGCAGTGGGACTAGCGGGAGAAGTGAGCAGTTCTTC
CASSGTSGRSEQFF
>TRBJ1-4|TRBV20-1|.|.
TGCAGTGCCCCTGGAGGAACCGGGCTAGGAAAACTGTTTTTT
CSAPGGTGLGKLFF
>TRBJ2-7|TRBV5-5|.|.
TGTGCCAGCAGCGTGGCGGGGGCCGGTTCCTCCTACGAGCAGTACTTC
CASSVAGAGSSYEQYF
>TRBJ1-4|TRBV6-5|.|.
TGTGCCAGCAGTTACACGCACAGGACAACTAATGAAAAACTGTTTTTT
CASSYTHRTTNEKLFF
>TRBJ2-7|TRBV30|TRBD1|.
TGTGCCTGGAGTGTAGGGACAGGGAGCAACGAGCAGTACTTC
CAWSVGTGSNEQYF
>TRBJ1-2|TRBV10-3|TRBD1|.
TGTGCCATCAGTGAGTCGTCGGGACAGGGCCTACGTAACTATGGCTACACCTTC
CAISESSGQGLRNYGYTF
>TRBJ2-2|TRBV10-3|.|few
TGTGCCATCAGGACCTCAGGGAACACCGGGGAGCTGTTTTTT
CAIRTSGNTGELFF
>TRBJ2-3|TRBV4-3|.|.
TGCGCCAGCAGCCAAGATCCTGGCGGGACCAGCACAGATACGCAGTATTTT
CASSQDPGGTSTDTQYF
>TRBJ2-1|TRBV5-1|.|few
TGCGCCAGCAGCTTAACGGGAGAGGGGGATGAGCAGTTCTTC
CASSLTGEGDEQFF
>TRBJ2-1|TRBV20-1|TRBD2|few
TGCAGTGCTAGAGACCCTGTGAGCGGGAGTGGAAGAGAGCAGTTCTTC
CSARDPVSGSGREQFF
>TRBJ2-3|TRBV12-3/TRBV12-4|TRBD2|.
TGTGCCAGCGGCTACTCGGGACTAGCGGGGGTCACAGATACGCAGTATTTT
CASGYSGLAGVTDTQYF
>TRBJ2-5|TRBV30|TRBD2|few
TGTGCCTGGAGTGTCCCTGCTAGCGGGACGGAGACCCAGTACTTC
CAWSVPASGTETQYF